The present T cell receptor (beta chain) was sequenced within a study of blood T cell repertoires in COVID-19. At the level of the study: The cDNA or gDNA used as material had been derived from T cells, B-cell-depleted T cells, or PBMCs.

In the original analysis: Reference gene primer amplification in the assay estimated nucleated cell counts. The method was immunoSEQ multiplex PCR; TCRdb's version includes in-frame clones alone and lacks a portion of them. Clone size and V and J calls were adopted from that table, with D and trimming inferred from the DNA. The sample lists over 200,000 clones; about 83% were seen once. Per germline, CDR1 LNHDA and CDR2 SQIVND (reference sequence). The CDR3 covers 13 residues. The V gene end was trimmed by 9 bases and the J gene end by 6 bases; junction bases not matched to a gene: 5. This rearrangement joins TRBV19 to TRBJ2-1; 10 bases map to TRBD2. This TCR came from a woman aged 45-59 years with acute or convalescent COVID-19. Sequenced input: peripheral blood. The CDR3 here is CASRGLATNEQFF. CDR3 DNA: TGTGCCAGCAGGGGACTAGCGACCAATGAGCAGTTCTTC.